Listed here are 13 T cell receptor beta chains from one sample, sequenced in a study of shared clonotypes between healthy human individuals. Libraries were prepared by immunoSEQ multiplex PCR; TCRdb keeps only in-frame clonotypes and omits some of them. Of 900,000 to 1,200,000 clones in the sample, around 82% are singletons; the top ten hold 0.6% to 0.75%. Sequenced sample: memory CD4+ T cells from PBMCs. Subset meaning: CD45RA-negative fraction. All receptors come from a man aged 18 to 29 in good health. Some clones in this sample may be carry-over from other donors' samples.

CDR3 sequence: CASSSSEAGITDTQYF. The CDR3 DNA sequence: TGTGCCAGCAGTTCATCAGAAGCGGGGATCACAGATACGCAGTATTTT. This chain connects TRBV28 to TRBJ2-3; 7 nucleotides align to TRBD2. J was trimmed by 2 bases and V by 4 bases; bases with no gene match: 9. This CDR3 region has 16 residues. The germline V gene has CDR1 MDHEN and CDR2 SYDVKM.

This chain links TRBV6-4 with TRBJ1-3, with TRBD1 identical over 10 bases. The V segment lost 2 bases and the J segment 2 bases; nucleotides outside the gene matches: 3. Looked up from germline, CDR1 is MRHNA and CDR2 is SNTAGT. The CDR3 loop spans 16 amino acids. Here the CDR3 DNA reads TGTGCCAGCAGTGACGCTGGACAGGGGGCTGGAAACACCATATATTTT. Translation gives CASSDAGQGAGNTIYF.

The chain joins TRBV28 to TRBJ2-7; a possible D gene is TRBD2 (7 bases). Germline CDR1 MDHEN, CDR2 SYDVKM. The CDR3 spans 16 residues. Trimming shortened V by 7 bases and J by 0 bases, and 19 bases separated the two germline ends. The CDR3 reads CASIWGGSNPSYEQYF. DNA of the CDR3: TGTGCCAGCATATGGGGGGGCTCCAACCCCTCCTACGAGCAGTACTTC.

This CDR3 reads CASSPGRQGAGYGYTF. The DNA for the CDR3 is TGTGCCAGCTCACCGGGTAGACAGGGGGCAGGCTATGGCTACACCTTC. The chain uses TRBV18 and TRBJ1-2, with 10 bases that match TRBD1. The J segment lost 4 bases and the V segment lost 3 bases, leaving 8 bases of the junction unmatched. This CDR3 contains 16 residues. Looked up from germline, CDR1 is KGHSH and CDR2 is LQKENI.

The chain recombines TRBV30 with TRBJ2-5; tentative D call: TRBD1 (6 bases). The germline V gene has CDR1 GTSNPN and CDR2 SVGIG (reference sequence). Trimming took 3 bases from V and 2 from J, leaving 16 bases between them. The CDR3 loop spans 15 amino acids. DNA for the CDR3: TGTGCCTGGAGCAAGAGGGACACCCGGCAAGAGACCCAGTACTTC. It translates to CAWSKRDTRQETQYF.

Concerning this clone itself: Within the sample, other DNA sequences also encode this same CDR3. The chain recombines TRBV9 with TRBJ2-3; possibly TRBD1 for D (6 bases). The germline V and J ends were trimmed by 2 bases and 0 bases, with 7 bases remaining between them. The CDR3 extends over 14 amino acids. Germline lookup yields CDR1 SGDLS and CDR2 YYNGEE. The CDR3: CASSVGASTDTQYF. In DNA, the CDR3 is TGTGCCAGCAGCGTGGGGGCTAGCACAGATACGCAGTATTTT.

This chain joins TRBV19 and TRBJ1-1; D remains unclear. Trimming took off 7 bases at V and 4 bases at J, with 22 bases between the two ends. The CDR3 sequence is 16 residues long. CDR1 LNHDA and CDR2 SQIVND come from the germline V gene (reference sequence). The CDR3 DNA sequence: TGTGCCAGTACCCCAGGTCCTTTAGTGTCCCGCACTGAAGCTTTCTTT. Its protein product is CASTPGPLVSRTEAFF.

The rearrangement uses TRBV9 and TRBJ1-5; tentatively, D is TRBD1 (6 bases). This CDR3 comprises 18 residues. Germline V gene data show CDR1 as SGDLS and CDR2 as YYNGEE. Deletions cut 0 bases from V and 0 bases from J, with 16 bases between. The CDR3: CASSVVNGGPNSNQPQHF. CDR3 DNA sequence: TGTGCCAGCAGCGTAGTCAATGGGGGCCCCAATAGCAATCAGCCCCAGCATTTT.

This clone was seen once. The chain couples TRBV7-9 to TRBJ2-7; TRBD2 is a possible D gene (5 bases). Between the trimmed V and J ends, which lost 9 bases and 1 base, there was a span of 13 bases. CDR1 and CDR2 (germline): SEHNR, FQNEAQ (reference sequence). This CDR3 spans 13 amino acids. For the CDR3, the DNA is TGTGCCAGTACGCAGAGCGGATCCTACGAGCAGTACTTC. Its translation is CASTQSGSYEQYF. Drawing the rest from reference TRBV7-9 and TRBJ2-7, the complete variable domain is DTGVSQNPRHKITKRGQNVTFRCDPISEHNRLYWYRQTLGQGPEFLTYFQNEAQLEKSRLLSDRFSAERPKGSFSTLEIQRTEQGDSAMYLCASTQSGSYEQYFGPGTRLTVT.

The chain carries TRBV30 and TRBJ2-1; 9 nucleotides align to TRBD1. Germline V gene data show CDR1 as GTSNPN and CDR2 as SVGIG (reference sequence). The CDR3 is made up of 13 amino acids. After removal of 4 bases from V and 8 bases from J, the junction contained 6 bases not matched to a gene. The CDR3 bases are TGTGCCTGGATTCCGGGACAGGGATATGAGCAGTTCTTC. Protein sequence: CAWIPGQGYEQFF.

In DNA form, the CDR3 reads TGTGCCAGCAGGCGGATACAGGGGAGTACCAATGAGCAGTTCTTC. Translated, it gives CASRRIQGSTNEQFF. The chain combines TRBV11-2 with TRBJ2-1; 7 bases match TRBD1. V dropped 6 bases and J dropped 6; count of bases not matched to a gene: 11. Germline V gene lookup returns CDR1 SGHAT and CDR2 FQNNGV. CDR3 length: 15 residues.

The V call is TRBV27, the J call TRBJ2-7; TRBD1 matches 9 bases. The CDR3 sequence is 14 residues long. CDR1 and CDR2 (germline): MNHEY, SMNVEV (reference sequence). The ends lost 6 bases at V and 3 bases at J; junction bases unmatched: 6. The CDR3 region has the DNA TGTGCCAGCAGCCCAGCGGGACAGGGCTACGAGCAGTACTTC. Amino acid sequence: CASSPAGQGYEQYF.

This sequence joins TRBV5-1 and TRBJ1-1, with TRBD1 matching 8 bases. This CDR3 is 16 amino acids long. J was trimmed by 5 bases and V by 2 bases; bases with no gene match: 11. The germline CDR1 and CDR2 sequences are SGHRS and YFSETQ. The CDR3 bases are TGCGCCAGCAGCTTAGACGCGGGACAGGTCTATACTGAAGCTTTCTTT. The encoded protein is CASSLDAGQVYTEAFF.